The 23 T cell receptor beta chains in this list originate from one sample, sequenced in a study of T cell responses to AZD1222 COVID-19 vaccine. Produced via immunoSEQ multiplex PCR; TCRdb's table is partial and in-frame only. The top ten hold 21% of the sample, which has 74,000 or so clones, 80% to 85% seen once. The material was peripheral blood, obtained on day 0 of AZD1222 vaccination. The receptors come from an adult in good health.

This rearrangement joins TRBV7-8 to TRBJ1-5; maybe TRBD1 (5 bases). Trimming cost V 2 bases and J 4 bases, with 12 bases left between them. The germline V gene has CDR1 SGHVS and CDR2 FQNEAQ. There are 15 residues in the CDR3. In DNA form, the CDR3 reads TGTGCCAGCAGCTTAACCAGGGCTCAGAATCAGCCCCAGCATTTT. Translated: CASSLTRAQNQPQHF.

The chain uses TRBV30 and TRBJ1-1; D is uncertain. The CDR3 has 13 amino acids. Germline V CDR1 and CDR2: GTSNPN, SVGIG (reference sequence). Trimming pared 3 bases from V and 6 bases from J, leaving 14 bases between. The DNA of the CDR3 is TGTGCCTGGAGGGAGTGGGTTGCATCTGAAGCTTTCTTT. Amino acid sequence: CAWREWVASEAFF.

The chain has TRBV15 and TRBJ2-5; TRBD1 matches 8 bases. V lost 2 bases and J lost 4; bases outside the gene matches: 6. Germline loops: CDR1 LNHNV, CDR2 YYDKDF (reference sequence). The CDR3 is 15 amino acids. CDR3 sequence (DNA): TGTGCCACCAGCAGACCCTCTACAGGGGGAGAGACCCAGTACTTC. Encoded protein: CATSRPSTGGETQYF. Full variable domain (missing parts from reference TRBV15 and TRBJ2-5): DAMVIQNPRYQVTQFGKPVTLSCSQTLNHNVMYWYQQKSSQAPKLLFHYYDKDFNNEADTPDNFQSRRPNTSFCFLDIRSPGLGDTAMYLCATSRPSTGGETQYFGPGTRLLVL.

This clone was observed a few times. In nucleotides, the CDR3 is TGTGCCTGGAGTGCAGGGGTGAGTCAGCCCCAGCATTTT. This gives the protein CAWSAGVSQPQHF. The chain recombines TRBV30 with TRBJ1-5; a possible D gene is TRBD1 (6 bases). The CDR3 has 13 amino acids. Trimming removed 1 base at V and 6 bases at J, with 10 bases between. Germline values: CDR1 GTSNPN, CDR2 SVGIG (reference sequence).

The chain employs TRBV10-3 and TRBJ2-7; 9 bases line up with TRBD1. V was clipped by 6 bases and J by 3 bases; unmatched bases: 6. Germline CDR1 is ENHRY and CDR2 is SYGVKD. This CDR3 comprises 14 residues. This CDR3 is CAIRVGDRVYEQYF. CDR3 in DNA: TGTGCCATCAGGGTGGGGGACAGGGTCTACGAGCAGTACTTC.

The chain carries TRBV6-2 or TRBV6-3 and TRBJ1-5; D remains unclear. This CDR3 region has 14 residues. V dropped 2 bases and J dropped 7 bases, with 12 bases sitting between them. From germline, CDR1 is MNHEY and CDR2 SVGEGT. The CDR3 loop reads CASSYADVGQPQHF. CDR3 DNA sequence: TGTGCCAGCAGTTACGCCGACGTAGGACAGCCCCAGCATTTT.

This chain uses TRBV19 with TRBJ2-5; tentatively, D is TRBD2 (6 bases). The CDR3 is 13 amino acids. V lost 4 bases and J 5 bases, leaving 11 bases between the germline ends. Germline V lookup: CDR1 LNHDA, CDR2 SQIVND (reference sequence). The CDR3 protein is CASSTGVGETQYF. The CDR3 nucleotides are TGTGCCAGTAGTACGGGAGTGGGTGAGACCCAGTACTTC.

The rearrangement joins TRBV9 to TRBJ2-1; the D gene could be TRBD1 or TRBD2 (5 bases each). The CDR3 runs to 16 residues. With 0 bases removed from V and 4 bases from J, the gap between germline ends came to 14 bases. Germline-derived CDR1 and CDR2 are SGDLS and YYNGEE. CDR3 residues: CASSVAGALSYNEQFF. As DNA, the CDR3 is TGTGCCAGCAGCGTAGCCGGGGCCCTTTCTTACAATGAGCAGTTCTTC. Looking up the rest from reference TRBV9 and TRBJ2-1 gives the full variable domain: DSGVTQTPKHLITATGQRVTLRCSPRSGDLSVYWYQQSLDQGLQFLIQYYNGEERAKGNILERFSAQQFPDLHSELNLSSLELGDSALYFCASSVAGALSYNEQFFGPGTRLTVL.

The chain joins TRBV5-4 to TRBJ1-2; 7 bases line up with TRBD1. The CDR3 is made up of 15 amino acids. Germline V gene data show CDR1 as SGHNT and CDR2 as YYREEE (reference sequence). J was trimmed by 4 bases and V by 5 bases; bases with no gene match: 11. In DNA form, the CDR3 reads TGTGCCAGCAGTCGGGCTACAGGGGCTCCCTATGGCTACACCTTC. Encoded protein: CASSRATGAPYGYTF.

V is TRBV4-1 and J is TRBJ2-3; D may correspond to TRBD1 or TRBD2 (6 bases each). Trimming stripped 0 bases from V and 2 bases from J, with 12 bases between. The length of the CDR3 is 16 residues. Germline V gene lookup returns CDR1 MGHRA and CDR2 YSYEKL. The CDR3 is CASSQDPGGYTDTQYF. Here the CDR3 DNA reads TGCGCCAGCAGCCAAGATCCCGGGGGCTACACAGATACGCAGTATTTT.

This chain joins TRBV4-3 and TRBJ2-3; D gene uncertain. V lost 1 base, J lost 0 bases, and 8 bases lay in between. CDR1 LGHNA and CDR2 YSLEER come from the germline V gene. There are 15 residues in the CDR3. DNA of the CDR3: TGCGCCAGCAGCCAAGGGAAGAGAAGCACAGATACGCAGTATTTT. Its translation is CASSQGKRSTDTQYF.

The chain combines TRBV28 with TRBJ1-1; D is uncertain. This CDR3 contains 12 residues. Germline V gene data show CDR1 as MDHEN and CDR2 as SYDVKM. V was cut by 3 bases and J by 0 bases, with 2 bases left in between. The CDR3 loop reads CASSFLNTEAFF. In DNA form, the CDR3 reads TGTGCCAGCAGTTTTCTGAACACTGAAGCTTTCTTT.

The chain employs TRBV6-5 and TRBJ1-1; 7 nucleotides line up with TRBD1. This CDR3 is built from 14 residues. The V gene's germline CDR1 is MNHEY and CDR2 SVGAGI. V gave up 7 bases and J gave up 4 bases; unmatched junction bases: 9. CDR3 sequence (DNA): TGTGCCAGCAACTACAGGGGCGGTGGCACTGAAGCTTTCTTT. It encodes CASNYRGGGTEAFF.

This rearrangement joins TRBV2 to TRBJ2-1; 9 bases agree with TRBD2. CDR3 length equals 14 residues. Germline CDR1 reads SNHLY; CDR2 reads FYNNEI. Germline trimming cut 8 bases from V and 2 bases from J; bases unmatched to any gene: 4. The CDR3 sequence is CASRRGGTYNEQFF. The CDR3 coding sequence is TGTGCCAGCCGGCGGGGGGGAACCTACAATGAGCAGTTCTTC. The entire variable domain, with the rest obtained from reference TRBV2 and TRBJ2-1, is as follows: EPEVTQTPSHQVTQMGQEVILRCVPISNHLYFYWYRQILGQKVEFLVSFYNNEISEKSEIFDDQFSVERPDGSNFTLKIRSTKLEDSAMYFCASRRGGTYNEQFFGPGTRLTVL.

This rearrangement joins TRBV28 to TRBJ1-1; perhaps TRBD1 as D (5 bases). Between the trimmed V and J ends, which lost 2 bases and 0 bases, there was a span of 13 bases. This CDR3 comprises 16 residues. Germline V lookup: CDR1 MDHEN, CDR2 SYDVKM. CDR3 protein: CASSLGRGPLNTEAFF. The CDR3 DNA reads as TGTGCCAGCAGTTTAGGGCGGGGACCTTTGAACACTGAAGCTTTCTTT.

The chain has TRBV28 and TRBJ2-2, with 10 positions matching TRBD2. The CDR3 sequence is 20 residues long. V lost 4 bases and J lost 1; bases outside the gene matches: 15. The V gene's germline CDR1 is MDHEN and CDR2 SYDVKM. The CDR3 loop reads CASSWGFLGLAGVNTGELFF. The DNA for the CDR3 is TGTGCCAGCAGTTGGGGCTTTTTGGGGCTAGCGGGAGTGAACACCGGGGAGCTGTTTTTT.

The chain uses TRBV19 and TRBJ1-2; TRBD1 matches 9 bases. Trimming removed 6 bases from V and 5 bases from J; junction bases left unmatched: 10. The CDR3 extends over 15 amino acids. CDR1 and CDR2 from the germline V gene are LNHDA and SQIVND (reference sequence). CDR3 region: CASRTGQGRGYGYTF. The CDR3 DNA is TGTGCCAGTAGGACGGGACAGGGCCGAGGGTATGGCTACACCTTC.

The J gene is TRBJ1-5, the V gene TRBV7-3; maybe TRBD1 (5 bases). Per the germline V gene, CDR1 is SGHTA and CDR2 is FQGTGA. The V and J ends lost 5 bases and 8 bases respectively, with 19 bases between them. The CDR3 contains 15 residues. This CDR3 is CASSTAGTGGEPQHF. In DNA form, the CDR3 reads TGTGCCAGCAGCACCGCCGGGACTGGGGGTGAGCCCCAGCATTTT.

The V and J genes are TRBV30 and TRBJ2-7, with D perhaps TRBD1 (6 bases). The V gene's germline CDR1 is GTSNPN and CDR2 SVGIG (reference sequence). The germline V and J ends were trimmed by 0 bases and 6 bases, with 15 bases remaining between them. The CDR3 sequence is 14 residues long. CDR3 coding DNA: TGTGCCTGGAGTGTATTTGGGGAAGGGGGCGAGCAGTACTTC. Translating it yields CAWSVFGEGGEQYF.

This chain links TRBV4-2 with TRBJ1-2; D possibly corresponds to TRBD1 (5 bases). Germline V gene sequence: CDR1 LGHNA, CDR2 YNFKEQ. This CDR3 is 15 amino acids long. The V and J ends lost 6 bases and 4 bases respectively, with 18 bases between them. This CDR3 reads CASSGWDQRGYGYTF. The DNA of the CDR3 is TGTGCCAGCAGTGGGTGGGACCAAAGGGGCTATGGCTACACCTTC.

This clone is a singleton in its sample. V gene TRBV19 combines with J gene TRBJ1-1, with 9 bases matching TRBD1. V dropped 5 bases and J dropped 3; count of bases not matched to a gene: 7. The CDR3 spans 15 residues. Germline V lookup: CDR1 LNHDA, CDR2 SQIVND (reference sequence). Here the CDR3 reads CASSDRDREDTEAFF. The CDR3 DNA reads TGTGCCAGTAGTGACCGGGACAGGGAAGACACTGAAGCTTTCTTT.

The gene calls are TRBV29-1 and TRBJ1-2; the match to TRBD1 covers 9 bases. Trimming removed 1 base from V and 8 bases from J; junction bases left unmatched: 5. Germline loops: CDR1 SQVTM, CDR2 ANQGSEA. CDR3 size: 13 residues. For the CDR3, the DNA is TGCAGCGTTGAAGGGGGACAGGGAGGAGGCTACACCTTC. It specifies CSVEGGQGGGYTF.

V is TRBV7-9 and J is TRBJ2-7, with a tentative D call TRBD1 (5 bases). CDR1 SEHNR and CDR2 FQNEAQ come from the germline V gene (reference sequence). Trimming removed 1 base from V and 5 bases from J, with 12 bases in between. The CDR3 length is 14 residues. CDR3 in amino acids: CASSLGQGAHEQYF. In DNA form, the CDR3 reads TGTGCCAGCAGCTTAGGCCAGGGTGCCCACGAGCAGTACTTC.